This T cell receptor (beta chain) is from a study of T cell repertoires in cytomegalovirus infection. Study-level information: Indications of both CMV infection and matching HLA type were provided by public TCR beta signatures.

This clonotype was seen a handful of times. Its antigen is as yet unknown. TCRdb independently ran MiXCR on the reads; one entry per CDR3 protein. There are about 63,000 distinct CDR3 sequences in the sample; 20% to 25% occur only once, and roughly 73% lies in the top ten. The CDR3 contains 17 residues. V was pared by 3 bases and J by 2 bases, with 22 bases between. Germline V gives CDR1 DFQATT, CDR2 SNEGSKA (reference sequence). This TCR came from a human donor in good health (CMV status not recorded). Some clones in this sample may be carry-over from other donors' samples. The chain joins TRBV20-1 to TRBJ2-5; D is unresolved. Sequencing used CD8+ T cells from cultured PBMCs, obtained from culture after CMV antigen stimulation. CDR3 bases: TGCAGTGCTAGCGGCCGGGTCGTAAAGCAAATACAAGAGACCCAGTACTTC. It translates to CSASGRVVKQIQETQYF.